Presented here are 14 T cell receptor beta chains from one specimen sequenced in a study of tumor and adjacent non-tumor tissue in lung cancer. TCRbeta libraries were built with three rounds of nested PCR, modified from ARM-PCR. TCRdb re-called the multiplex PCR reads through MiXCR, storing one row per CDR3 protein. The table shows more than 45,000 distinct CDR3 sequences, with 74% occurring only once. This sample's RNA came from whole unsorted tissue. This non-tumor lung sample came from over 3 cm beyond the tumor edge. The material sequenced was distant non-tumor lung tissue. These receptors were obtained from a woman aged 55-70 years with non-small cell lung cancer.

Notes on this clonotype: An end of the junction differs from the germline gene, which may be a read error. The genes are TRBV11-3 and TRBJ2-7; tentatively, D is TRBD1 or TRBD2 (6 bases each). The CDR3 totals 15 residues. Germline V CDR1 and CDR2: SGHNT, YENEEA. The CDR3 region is CAGSLRQGTSHEQYF. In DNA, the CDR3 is TGCGCCGGTAGCTTGCGGCAGGGGACTTCTCACGAGCAGTACTTC. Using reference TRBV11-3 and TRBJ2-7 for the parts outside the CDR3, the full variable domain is EAGVVQSPRYKIIEKKQPVAFWCNPISGHNTLYWYLQNLGQGPELLIRYENEEAVDDSQLPKDRFSAERLKGVDSTLKIQPAELGDSAVYLCAGSLRQGTSHEQYFGPGTRLTVT.

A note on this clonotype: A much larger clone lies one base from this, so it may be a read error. DNA of the CDR3: TGTGCCAGCAGCTGTGGGTTTACTACCACCATATATTTT. Translating it yields CASSCGFTTTIYF. The V gene is TRBV7-9, the J gene TRBJ1-3; no clear D gene. The germline V gene encodes CDR1 SEHNR and CDR2 FQNEAQ (reference sequence). V was shortened by 4 bases and J by 9 bases, with 13 bases between the two germline ends. The length of the CDR3 is 13 residues.

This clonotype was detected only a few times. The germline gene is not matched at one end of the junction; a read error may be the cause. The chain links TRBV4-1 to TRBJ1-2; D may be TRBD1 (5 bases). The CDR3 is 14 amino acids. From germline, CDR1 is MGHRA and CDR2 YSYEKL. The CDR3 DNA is TGCGCCAGTAGCCGAGCGGGGGGATGGGATGGCTACACCTTC. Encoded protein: CASSRAGGWDGYTF.

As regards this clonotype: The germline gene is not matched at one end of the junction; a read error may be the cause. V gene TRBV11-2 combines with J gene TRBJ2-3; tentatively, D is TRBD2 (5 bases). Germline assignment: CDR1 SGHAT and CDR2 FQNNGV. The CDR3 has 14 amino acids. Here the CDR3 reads CASSLNSGSDTQYF. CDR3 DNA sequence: TGTGCCAGCAGCTTAAATTCGGGGTCAGATACACAGTATTTT.

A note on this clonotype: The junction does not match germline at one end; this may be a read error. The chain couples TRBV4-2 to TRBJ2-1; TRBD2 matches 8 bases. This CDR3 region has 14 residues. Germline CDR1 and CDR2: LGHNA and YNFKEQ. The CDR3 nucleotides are TGCTCCAGCAGCCAAGATGGCGGGACTAGTGAGCAGTTCTTC. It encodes CSSSQDGGTSEQFF.

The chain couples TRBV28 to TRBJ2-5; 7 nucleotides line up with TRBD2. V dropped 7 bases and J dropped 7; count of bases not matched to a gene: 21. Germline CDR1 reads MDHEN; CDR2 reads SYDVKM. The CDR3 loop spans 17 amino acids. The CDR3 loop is CASTRTAGTQSGGTQYF. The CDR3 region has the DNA TGTGCCAGCACCCGAACCGCAGGCACCCAGTCGGGGGGGACCCAGTACTTC.

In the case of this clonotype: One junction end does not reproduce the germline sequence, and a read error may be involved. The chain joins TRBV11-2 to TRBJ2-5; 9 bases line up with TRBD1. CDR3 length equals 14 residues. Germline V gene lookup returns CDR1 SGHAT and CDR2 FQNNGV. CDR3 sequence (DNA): TGTGCCAGCTGCTGGGACAGGGTGGGAGAGATCCAGTACTTC. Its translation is CASCWDRVGEIQYF.

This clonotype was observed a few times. CDR3 nucleotide sequence: TGCGCCAGCAGCGGGGGACTGTTCGACAATGAGCAGTTCTTC. Amino acids: CASSGGLFDNEQFF. This chain uses TRBV5-1 with TRBJ2-1; a weak D match, TRBD2 (6 bases). V lost 4 bases and J lost 5, with 13 bases in between. The CDR3 runs to 14 residues. From germline, CDR1 is SGHRS and CDR2 YFSETQ.

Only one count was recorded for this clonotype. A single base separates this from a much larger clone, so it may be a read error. The CDR3 here is CSARSQGAPMNTEVFF. CDR3 nucleotide sequence: TGCAGTGCTAGAAGCCAGGGGGCGCCAATGAACACTGAAGTTTTCTTT. The V and J genes are TRBV20-1 and TRBJ1-1; 8 bases map to TRBD1. There are 16 residues in the CDR3. CDR1 is DFQATT and CDR2 is SNEGSKA in the germline V gene (reference sequence).

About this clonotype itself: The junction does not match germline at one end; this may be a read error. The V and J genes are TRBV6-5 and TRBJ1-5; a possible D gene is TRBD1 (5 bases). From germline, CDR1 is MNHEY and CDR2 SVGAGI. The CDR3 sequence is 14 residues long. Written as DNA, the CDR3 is TGTACCAGCTCGGACGAGGGGTCCGGTCAGCCCCAGCATTTT. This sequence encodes CTSSDEGSGQPQHF.

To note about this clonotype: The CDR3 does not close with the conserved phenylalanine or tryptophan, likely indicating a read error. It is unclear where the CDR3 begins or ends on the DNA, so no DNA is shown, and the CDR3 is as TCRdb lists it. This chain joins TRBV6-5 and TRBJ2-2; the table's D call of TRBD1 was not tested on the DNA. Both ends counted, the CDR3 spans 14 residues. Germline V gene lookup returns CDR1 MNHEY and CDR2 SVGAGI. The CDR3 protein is CASSYDSGTGELFL.

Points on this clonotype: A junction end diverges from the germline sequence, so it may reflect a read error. The CDR3 DNA reads as TGTAACGTTCTCCGGGACTTCCTCTCCTACGAGAAGTACTTC. Its translation is CNVLRDFLSYEKYF. This chain connects TRBV29-1 to TRBJ2-7, with D possibly matching TRBD2 (6 bases). Germline V gene lookup returns CDR1 SQVTM and CDR2 ANQGSEA. The CDR3 contains 14 residues.

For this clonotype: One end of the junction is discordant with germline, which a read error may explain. Here the CDR3 DNA reads TGCAGTACTAGAGATTCGGGACGGGGTGGGGAAAAACTGTTTTTT. Its protein product is CSTRDSGRGGEKLFF. The rearrangement joins TRBV20-1 to TRBJ1-4, with TRBD1 as a possible D gene (5 bases). The CDR3 is 15 residues long. CDR1 and CDR2 from the germline V gene are DFQATT and SNEGSKA (reference sequence).

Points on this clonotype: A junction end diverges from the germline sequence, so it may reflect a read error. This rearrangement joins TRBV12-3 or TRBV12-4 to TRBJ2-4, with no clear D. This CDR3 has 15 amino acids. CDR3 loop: CAGSMRSGTKNIQYF. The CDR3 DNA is TGTGCCGGCAGTATGCGGAGTGGTACCAAAAACATTCAGTACTTC.